The 27 T cell receptor beta chains below were found in one sample sequenced in a study of shared clonotypes between healthy human individuals. TCRdb's copy holds only in-frame clones and misses some; the assay was immunoSEQ multiplex PCR. This table has 1,500,000 or so clones, roughly 96% appearing once. The material sequenced was naive CD4+ T cells sorted from blood. Described subset: CD45RA+ positively selected. The receptors derive from a man aged 30-40 years in good health.

The rearrangement uses TRBV14 and TRBJ2-2; D is unclear. Per germline, CDR1 SGHDN and CDR2 FVKESK. Trimming left V 2 bases short and J 6 bases short, with 4 bases between. This CDR3 has 12 residues. The chain's CDR3 is CASSQYAGELFF. In DNA, the CDR3 is TGTGCCAGCAGCCAATATGCCGGGGAGCTGTTTTTT.

The chain has TRBV2 and TRBJ2-3; no definite D call. Trimming cost V 8 bases and J 0 bases, with 12 bases left between them. The CDR3 is made up of 14 amino acids. CDR1 is SNHLY, CDR2 FYNNEI, per germline. CDR3 sequence: CASAKLISTDTQYF. The CDR3 DNA is TGTGCCAGCGCCAAGCTGATTAGCACAGATACGCAGTATTTT.

V usage is TRBV30 and J usage is TRBJ1-3; D is uncertain. The CDR3 length is 14 residues. V lost 0 bases and J 0 bases, leaving 6 bases between the germline ends. From germline, CDR1 is GTSNPN and CDR2 SVGIG (reference sequence). This CDR3 reads CAWSVFSSGNTIYF. Written as DNA, the CDR3 is TGTGCCTGGAGTGTTTTCAGCTCTGGAAACACCATATATTTT.

V is TRBV7-9 and J is TRBJ2-7; either TRBD1 or TRBD2 may fit D (5 bases each). Germline V gene sequence: CDR1 SEHNR, CDR2 FQNEAQ (reference sequence). This CDR3 comprises 14 residues. Between the trimmed V and J ends, which lost 1 base and 2 bases, there was a span of 9 bases. In nucleotides, the CDR3 is TGTGCCAGCAGCTTAGTCCTGGGGGCCTACGAGCAGTACTTC. Protein: CASSLVLGAYEQYF. Supplemented by reference TRBV7-9 and TRBJ2-7, the full variable domain reads DTGVSQNPRHKITKRGQNVTFRCDPISEHNRLYWYRQTLGQGPEFLTYFQNEAQLEKSRLLSDRFSAERPKGSFSTLEIQRTEQGDSAMYLCASSLVLGAYEQYFGPGTRLTVT.

This clone has only one observation. The rearrangement joins TRBV28 to TRBJ2-7; 11 nucleotides match TRBD2. CDR1 and CDR2 from the germline V gene are MDHEN and SYDVKM. The length of the CDR3 is 15 residues. With 4 bases clipped from V and 6 bases from J, the junction kept 8 bases outside the gene matches. CDR3 nucleotides: TGTGCCAGCAGTTCGTTAGCGGGAGGGCCCGGCGAGCAGTACTTC. Translation gives CASSSLAGGPGEQYF.

The chain combines TRBV9 with TRBJ2-7; possibly TRBD2 for D (6 bases). The germline gives CDR1 SGDLS, CDR2 YYNGEE. CDR3 length equals 15 residues. V dropped 0 bases and J dropped 3 bases, with 13 bases sitting between them. The CDR3 loop is CASSVGSGSGYEQYF. The CDR3, as DNA: TGTGCCAGCAGCGTAGGTTCGGGTAGCGGCTACGAGCAGTACTTC. Variable domain in full (rest from reference TRBV9 and TRBJ2-7): DSGVTQTPKHLITATGQRVTLRCSPRSGDLSVYWYQQSLDQGLQFLIQYYNGEERAKGNILERFSAQQFPDLHSELNLSSLELGDSALYFCASSVGSGSGYEQYFGPGTRLTVT.

The V and J genes are TRBV5-1 and TRBJ2-6; D perhaps matches TRBD1 (7 bases). The germline V and J ends were trimmed by 5 bases and 0 bases, with 18 bases remaining between them. This CDR3 spans 18 amino acids. Germline V gives CDR1 SGHRS, CDR2 YFSETQ. CDR3 residues: CASSPGGGPRSGANVLTF. For the CDR3, the DNA is TGCGCCAGCAGTCCTGGAGGGGGCCCGCGCTCTGGGGCCAACGTCCTGACTTTC. Full variable domain (outside the CDR3, taken from reference TRBV5-1 and TRBJ2-6): KAGVTQTPRYLIKTRGQQVTLSCSPISGHRSVSWYQQTPGQGLQFLFEYFSETQRNKGNFPGRFSGRQFSNSRSEMNVSTLELGDSALYLCASSPGGGPRSGANVLTFGAGSRLTVL.

Worth noting for this clone: In the same sample, other DNA sequences code for this CDR3. The V gene is TRBV7-2, the J gene TRBJ1-1; D gene ambiguous. The CDR3 is 15 residues long. Germline V gene sequence: CDR1 SGHTA, CDR2 FQGNSA. Deletions cut 1 base from V and 0 bases from J, with 9 bases between. CDR3 coding DNA: TGTGCCAGCAGCTTAGGGAGTGGAATGAACACTGAAGCTTTCTTT. Translating gives CASSLGSGMNTEAFF.

A remark on this clone: Different DNA sequences within this sample yield the same CDR3. The CDR3 spells CASSLRLPEQFF. In DNA form, the CDR3 reads TGTGCCAGCAGTTTACGGCTACCGGAGCAGTTCTTC. This chain links TRBV28 with TRBJ2-1; no firm D call. Germline V gene lookup returns CDR1 MDHEN and CDR2 SYDVKM. The CDR3 runs 12 residues. V lost 2 bases, J lost 10 bases, and 9 bases lay in between.

The V call is TRBV11-2, the J call TRBJ2-7; no reliable D call. CDR3 size: 14 residues. Trimming removed 4 bases from V and 7 bases from J, with 17 bases in between. From germline, CDR1 is SGHAT and CDR2 FQNNGV. The CDR3 region is CASSSDLGLGEQYF. The CDR3 DNA reads as TGTGCCAGCAGCTCAGACCTCGGTCTCGGGGAGCAGTACTTC.

The J gene is TRBJ2-7, the V gene TRBV15; D is uncertain. V was trimmed by 0 bases and J by 1 base, leaving 16 bases between them. CDR1 LNHNV and CDR2 YYDKDF come from the germline V gene (reference sequence). The CDR3 covers 17 residues. The CDR3 sequence is CATSRDFTLSASYEQYF. DNA of the CDR3: TGTGCCACCAGCAGAGACTTCACACTAAGCGCATCCTACGAGCAGTACTTC.

This chain uses TRBV25-1 with TRBJ2-2; TRBD2 agrees at 9 bases. Germline V gene sequence: CDR1 MGHDK, CDR2 SYGVNS. Unmatched junction bases numbered 2, after V lost 5 bases and J lost 4 bases. This CDR3 region has 14 residues. In nucleotides, the CDR3 is TGTGCCAGCAGTAGACTAGCGGCCACCGGGGAGCTGTTTTTT. Translated: CASSRLAATGELFF.

The CDR3 DNA is TGTGCCAGCAGCCAAGTTCTAGCGCGGACCGGGGAGCTGTTTTTT. It translates to CASSQVLARTGELFF. The chain recombines TRBV14 with TRBJ2-2; D perhaps matches TRBD2 (6 bases). Trimming stripped 1 base from V and 5 bases from J, with 11 bases between. Germline CDR1 and CDR2: SGHDN and FVKESK. The CDR3 consists of 15 residues.

J is TRBJ2-1 and V is TRBV7-2, with TRBD2 as a possible D gene (6 bases). V was cut by 5 bases and J by 5 bases, with 13 bases left in between. The CDR3 extends over 14 amino acids. Per germline, CDR1 SGHTA and CDR2 FQGNSA. CDR3 DNA: TGTGCCAGCAGCCTCCTGACTAGTAACAATGAGCAGTTCTTC. Its protein is CASSLLTSNNEQFF.

V and J are TRBV12-5 and TRBJ2-2; 10 bases are shared with TRBD2. CDR3 size: 15 residues. Germline V lookup: CDR1 LGHNT, CDR2 FRNRAP. Losses at the gene ends were 1 base for V and 5 bases for J; bases not matched to a gene: 1. The CDR3 loop reads CASGLGLAGTGELFF. As DNA, the CDR3 is TGTGCTAGTGGTTTGGGACTAGCGGGTACCGGGGAGCTGTTTTTT.

V gene TRBV20-1 combines with J gene TRBJ1-1; a weak D match, TRBD1 (6 bases). The length of the CDR3 is 11 residues. Trimming pared 6 bases from V and 7 bases from J, leaving 12 bases between. The germline V gene encodes CDR1 DFQATT and CDR2 SNEGSKA (reference sequence). The CDR3 DNA is TGCAGTGCGCGGACAGCGAGTGAAGCTTTCTTT. Amino acid sequence: CSARTASEAFF.

V is TRBV6-4 and J is TRBJ2-1; D call uncertain. This CDR3 has 12 amino acids. V was cut by 0 bases and J by 10 bases, with 7 bases left in between. Looked up from germline, CDR1 is MRHNA and CDR2 is SNTAGT. As DNA, the CDR3 is TGTGCCAGCAGTGACTCGGGGTGGGAGCAGTTCTTC. Translated: CASSDSGWEQFF.

This clone was seen a single time. This chain connects TRBV28 to TRBJ2-7; weak D call: TRBD1 (6 bases). The CDR3 runs 15 residues. Trimming took off 8 bases at V and 0 bases at J, with 17 bases between the two ends. The germline CDR1 and CDR2 sequences are MDHEN and SYDVKM. The CDR3 region is CASGRPGQSSYEQYF. CDR3 coding DNA: TGTGCCAGCGGGCGCCCTGGACAGTCCTCCTACGAGCAGTACTTC.

This clone was counted a single time. The gene calls are TRBV9 and TRBJ1-1; D uncertain. The germline V gene has CDR1 SGDLS and CDR2 YYNGEE. Trimming stripped 4 bases from V and 5 bases from J, with 21 bases between. CDR3 length: 16 residues. CDR3 residues: CASSLLPLGEATEAFF. CDR3 in DNA: TGTGCCAGCAGCCTTTTACCTCTCGGGGAGGCTACTGAAGCTTTCTTT.

The chain combines TRBV30 with TRBJ2-2; D uncertain. Germline loops: CDR1 GTSNPN, CDR2 SVGIG (reference sequence). V lost 0 bases, J lost 5 bases, and 13 bases lay in between. The CDR3 consists of 15 residues. The CDR3 reads CAWSVPGYGTGELFF. The CDR3 nucleotides read TGTGCCTGGAGTGTACCCGGGTACGGGACCGGGGAGCTGTTTTTT.

The rearrangement links TRBV6-5 to TRBJ2-2, with 7 bases that match TRBD1. J was trimmed by 1 base and V by 7 bases; bases with no gene match: 6. CDR3 length: 15 amino acids. Germline values: CDR1 MNHEY, CDR2 SVGAGI. CDR3 coding DNA: TGTGCCAGCACCTTGGACAGGAGGAACACCGGGGAGCTGTTTTTT. Residues: CASTLDRRNTGELFF.

CDR3 coding DNA: TGTGCCAGCAGTTTTAACCTCCCTGGAGACACCGGGGAGCTGTTTTTT. It translates to CASSFNLPGDTGELFF. This chain joins TRBV28 and TRBJ2-2; D gene uncertain. The CDR3 is 16 amino acids. V shed 3 bases and J shed 3 bases, with 14 bases lying between them. Germline V gene data show CDR1 as MDHEN and CDR2 as SYDVKM. The whole variable domain, filled in from reference TRBV28 and TRBJ2-2, reads DVKVTQSSRYLVKRTGEKVFLECVQDMDHENMFWYRQDPGLGLRLIYFSYDVKMKEKGDIPEGYSVSREKKERFSLILESASTNQTSMYLCASSFNLPGDTGELFFGEGSRLTVL.

The chain is built from TRBV27 and TRBJ2-2, with D unclear. Germline V lookup: CDR1 MNHEY, CDR2 SMNVEV (reference sequence). The V gene lost 6 bases and the J gene lost 1 base, with 12 bases spanning the gap. This CDR3 comprises 15 residues. The CDR3 is CASSLFGRNTGELFF. CDR3 bases: TGTGCCAGCAGCCTGTTTGGGCGGAACACCGGGGAGCTGTTTTTT.

The chain joins TRBV5-4 to TRBJ1-1; D gene ambiguous. V shed 0 bases and J shed 7 bases, with 13 bases lying between them. The germline gives CDR1 SGHNT, CDR2 YYREEE (reference sequence). The CDR3 sequence is 14 residues long. DNA for the CDR3: TGTGCCAGCAGCTTGGCCGGCGGGAGCGGTGAAGCTTTCTTT. Translating gives CASSLAGGSGEAFF.

The CDR3 loop reads CASSYADNTYNEQFF. CDR3 DNA: TGTGCCAGCAGTTACGCGGATAACACCTACAATGAGCAGTTCTTC. This chain connects TRBV6-5 to TRBJ2-1; no firm D call. CDR1 and CDR2 (germline): MNHEY, SVGAGI. Trimming left V 2 bases short and J 2 bases short, with 10 bases between. The CDR3 has 15 amino acids.

This chain uses TRBV7-2 with TRBJ1-1, with 7 nucleotides matching TRBD1. There are 14 residues in the CDR3. V shed 3 bases and J 0 bases; nucleotides not matched to a gene: 1. CDR1 is SGHTA and CDR2 is FQGNSA in the germline V gene. CDR3 loop: CASSFRGMNTEAFF. The CDR3 nucleotides are TGTGCCAGCAGCTTCAGGGGGATGAACACTGAAGCTTTCTTT.

J is TRBJ1-4 and V is TRBV5-5; TRBD1 matches at 9 bases. J was trimmed by 8 bases and V by 5 bases; bases with no gene match: 13. The CDR3 is 16 amino acids. CDR1 and CDR2 from the germline V gene are SGHKS and YYEKEE (reference sequence). CDR3 nucleotide sequence: TGTGCCAGCAGTCGGGGATCGGGACAGGGTTGGGAAAAACTGTTTTTT. Translated, it gives CASSRGSGQGWEKLFF.